Below, 21 T cell receptor beta chains from the same sample are listed, as sequenced in a study of cytomegalovirus exposure and HLA in healthy donors (dated 2017 in TCRdb). Library method: the immunoSEQ multiplex PCR assay. For the multiplex PCR, a mixture combining 60 forward primers for TCR Vbeta segments and 13 reverse primers for TCR Jbeta segments was used. The clones in this table, taken by TCRdb from immuneACCESS, are in-frame only. Not every clone is retained; where verified, under half of the shortfall comes from an unresolved V gene, and the cause of the rest is unknown. This sample's table has entries for some 71,000 clones. 1.7% of the sample comes from the top ten. The material sequenced was PBMCs. Every receptor here comes from a woman aged 25 to 39 in good health and CMV-seronegative.

The J gene is TRBJ2-2, the V gene TRBV5-4; TRBD1 agrees at 9 bases. Trimming cost V 1 base and J 0 bases; bases outside gene matches: 1. The CDR3 totals 16 residues. From germline, CDR1 is SGHNT and CDR2 YYREEE (reference sequence). As DNA, the CDR3 is TGTGCCAGCAGCTTGCGGGACAGGGCGAACACCGGGGAGCTGTTTTTT. Its translation: CASSLRDRANTGELFF.

CDR3 sequence reads: CASSYSTRYEQYF. As DNA, the CDR3 is TGTGCCAGCAGTTACTCGACCAGGTACGAGCAGTACTTC. The V and J genes are TRBV6-5 and TRBJ2-7; D gene uncertain. CDR1 is MNHEY, CDR2 SVGAGI, per germline. This CDR3 spans 13 amino acids. Trimming took 0 bases from V and 4 from J, leaving 7 bases between them.

V is TRBV19 and J is TRBJ1-5; 7 bases align to TRBD1. V trimming: 5 bases; J trimming: 7 bases; junction bases outside the gene matches: 17. Germline assignment: CDR1 LNHDA and CDR2 SQIVND (reference sequence). The CDR3 runs 17 residues. CDR3 sequence: CASSPHQLRGRRQPQHF. In DNA, the CDR3 is TGTGCCAGTAGTCCACATCAGCTTAGGGGGCGGCGGCAGCCCCAGCATTTT.

V and J are TRBV29-1 and TRBJ2-7; perhaps TRBD2 as D (6 bases). There are 13 residues in the CDR3. Germline CDR1 reads SQVTM; CDR2 reads ANQGSEA. Trimming shortened V by 6 bases and J by 2 bases, and 14 bases separated the two germline ends. The DNA for the CDR3 is TGCAGCGTGGATGCGGGACGCGCCTACGAGCAGTACTTC. This encodes CSVDAGRAYEQYF.

This chain links TRBV29-1 with TRBJ2-7, with D unclear. The V gene lost 0 bases and the J gene lost 1 base, with 10 bases spanning the gap. The CDR3 is 14 residues long. From germline, CDR1 is SQVTM and CDR2 ANQGSEA. CDR3 amino acids: CSVEDAGFSYEQYF. CDR3 coding DNA: TGCAGCGTTGAAGATGCCGGGTTTTCCTACGAGCAGTACTTC.

The rearrangement joins TRBV5-4 to TRBJ2-5; the D gene is possibly TRBD1 (6 bases). V lost 1 base and J lost 2, with 9 bases in between. The germline V gene encodes CDR1 SGHNT and CDR2 YYREEE (reference sequence). The CDR3 runs to 14 residues. CDR3 protein: CASSLIDRQETQYF. The CDR3 DNA sequence: TGTGCCAGCAGCTTGATTGACAGGCAAGAGACCCAGTACTTC.

The chain employs TRBV28 and TRBJ2-5; TRBD1 matches 8 bases. The CDR3 has 14 amino acids. The ends lost 6 bases at V and 4 bases at J; junction bases unmatched: 7. Looked up from germline, CDR1 is MDHEN and CDR2 is SYDVKM. The CDR3 region has the DNA TGTGCCAGCAGGCAAACAGGGGGAGGAGAGACCCAGTACTTC. This translates into CASRQTGGGETQYF.

V gene TRBV29-1 combines with J gene TRBJ2-5; TRBD2 aligns across 10 bases. The germline gives CDR1 SQVTM, CDR2 ANQGSEA. This CDR3 has 14 residues. V dropped 6 bases and J dropped 5; count of bases not matched to a gene: 9. The CDR3 loop reads CSVTAGGPGETQYF. CDR3 DNA sequence: TGCAGCGTGACAGCGGGAGGGCCGGGGGAGACCCAGTACTTC.

The chain joins TRBV28 to TRBJ1-2, with D maybe TRBD1 (6 bases). Trimming removed 6 bases at V and 8 bases at J, with 10 bases between. The CDR3 loop spans 11 amino acids. From germline, CDR1 is MDHEN and CDR2 SYDVKM. The DNA of the CDR3 is TGTGCCAGCAGGGGGGCAGGAGGCTACACCTTC. Its translation: CASRGAGGYTF.

With regard to this clone: A junction end diverges from the germline sequence, so it may reflect a read error. V usage is TRBV7-2 and J usage is TRBJ2-2; 14 positions match TRBD2. The CDR3 runs 16 residues. CDR1 and CDR2 from the germline V gene are SGHTA and FQGNSA. CDR3 DNA sequence: TGTGCCAGCAGCCGGACTAGCGGGAGGTCAACCGTGGAGCTGTTTTTT. Its protein product is CASSRTSGRSTVELFF.

The V call is TRBV6-1, the J call TRBJ1-1; 7 nucleotides match TRBD1. The CDR3 consists of 14 residues. CDR1 is MNHNS and CDR2 is SASEGT in the germline V gene. After removal of 5 bases from V and 4 bases from J, the junction contained 7 bases not matched to a gene. CDR3 protein: CASSTQGFGTEAFF. CDR3 DNA sequence: TGTGCCAGCAGTACACAGGGGTTCGGCACTGAAGCTTTCTTT.

J is TRBJ1-2 and V is TRBV2; D may be TRBD1 (6 bases). The CDR3 spans 14 residues. Deletions cut 1 base from V and 0 bases from J, with 6 bases between. Germline V gene sequence: CDR1 SNHLY, CDR2 FYNNEI. The CDR3 protein is CASSEGQANYGYTF. CDR3 DNA sequence: TGTGCCAGCAGTGAAGGACAGGCTAACTATGGCTACACCTTC. Filled out from reference TRBV2 and TRBJ1-2, the complete variable domain reads EPEVTQTPSHQVTQMGQEVILRCVPISNHLYFYWYRQILGQKVEFLVSFYNNEISEKSEIFDDQFSVERPDGSNFTLKIRSTKLEDSAMYFCASSEGQANYGYTFGSGTRLTVV.

CDR3 residues: CASSLDRTGVSEAFF. The CDR3 coding sequence is TGTGCCAGCAGCTTAGACCGGACAGGGGTGTCTGAAGCTTTCTTT. The V gene is TRBV7-8, the J gene TRBJ1-1, with 9 bases aligning to TRBD1. J was trimmed by 6 bases and V by 1 base; bases with no gene match: 6. Germline lookup yields CDR1 SGHVS and CDR2 FQNEAQ. This CDR3 is 15 amino acids long.

J is TRBJ2-1 and V is TRBV9; a weak D match, TRBD2 (6 bases). Trimming took off 3 bases at V and 4 bases at J, with 14 bases between the two ends. Germline V CDR1 and CDR2: SGDLS, YYNGEE. This CDR3 is 15 amino acids long. The CDR3 sequence: CASSAGTPLYNEQFF. The CDR3 DNA reads as TGTGCCAGCAGCGCCGGGACTCCGCTTTACAATGAGCAGTTCTTC.

The V call is TRBV6-5, the J call TRBJ1-2; TRBD1 matches at 9 bases. Per germline, CDR1 MNHEY and CDR2 SVGAGI. The CDR3 sequence is 13 residues long. V lost 6 bases and J lost 3; bases outside the gene matches: 2. CDR3 sequence reads: CASRTGGDYGYTF. The CDR3 nucleotides are TGTGCCAGCAGGACAGGGGGAGACTATGGCTACACCTTC.

This sequence joins TRBV29-1 and TRBJ2-2; maybe TRBD1 (5 bases). Trimming stripped 1 base from V and 7 bases from J, with 13 bases between. Germline-derived CDR1 and CDR2 are SQVTM and ANQGSEA. The CDR3 extends over 14 amino acids. CDR3 nucleotides: TGCAGCGTTGAAGGGCAGGGAAGAAACGGGGAGCTGTTTTTT. Translation gives CSVEGQGRNGELFF.

The CDR3 region has the DNA TGTGCCAGCAGTTACTCTCGGACCGGGGAGCTGTTTTTT. Translating gives CASSYSRTGELFF. This chain joins TRBV6-5 and TRBJ2-2; D gene ambiguous. Germline assignment: CDR1 MNHEY and CDR2 SVGAGI. Trimming took 0 bases from V and 5 from J, leaving 4 bases between them. The CDR3 contains 13 residues.

CDR3 nucleotide sequence: TGTGCCAGCAGCTGGGGCTTTTCCTCACCCGGGCAGTACTTC. This codes for CASSWGFSSPGQYF. The chain has TRBV7-2 and TRBJ2-7; D is possibly TRBD1 (5 bases). Germline assignment: CDR1 SGHTA and CDR2 FQGNSA. The V and J ends lost 4 bases and 9 bases respectively, with 19 bases between them. This CDR3 spans 14 amino acids.

V gene TRBV15 combines with J gene TRBJ1-1; 7 nucleotides match TRBD1. J gave up 4 bases and V 11 bases, and 13 bases lay outside the gene matches. The length of the CDR3 is 14 residues. Per the germline V gene, CDR1 is LNHNV and CDR2 is YYDKDF (reference sequence). CDR3 in amino acids: CAVRGEEISTEAFF. CDR3 coding DNA: TGTGCCGTCAGGGGGGAAGAGATCTCCACTGAAGCTTTCTTT.

The V gene is TRBV7-2, the J gene TRBJ2-1, with 7 bases identical to TRBD1. The CDR3 totals 15 residues. Germline V lookup: CDR1 SGHTA, CDR2 FQGNSA. The ends lost 1 base at V and 8 bases at J; junction bases unmatched: 8. The CDR3 region is CASSLVQGVRDEQFF. The CDR3 DNA sequence: TGTGCCAGCAGCTTAGTGCAGGGGGTCAGGGATGAGCAGTTCTTC.

The chain recombines TRBV9 with TRBJ2-2; TRBD1 agrees at 7 bases. The CDR3 is 17 residues long. Germline V gene data show CDR1 as SGDLS and CDR2 as YYNGEE. V dropped 4 bases and J dropped 2; count of bases not matched to a gene: 11. The DNA of the CDR3 is TGTGCCAGCAGCCTAAACTCCTACAGGGGAAACACCGGGGAGCTGTTTTTT. This encodes CASSLNSYRGNTGELFF.